The TCR beta chain under discussion was sequenced for a study of blood T cells in healthy people across ages. For the study at large: Per two T cells, about one barcoded beta molecule was captured through template switching. Findings and limits, study-wide: Roughly linearly, TCR beta diversity per million T cells fell as age increased.

Of note for this clonotype: Its antigen is not known.

The trim removed 5 bases at V and 7 bases at J, leaving 13 bases unmatched. This CDR3 has 15 residues. In germline, CDR1 is LGHDT, CDR2 YNNKEL (reference sequence). Primed by a sample-barcoded 5' primer and a J-beta primer mix, a second PCR proceeded for 7 to 11 cycles. TCRdb re-analysed the 5' RACE reads in MiXCR, keeping a single row per CDR3 protein. The sample records approximately 780,000 distinct CDR3 sequences, 20% to 30% being singletons. Another study also made use of these data, one on T cells of mothers and their children. That work adds: Samples came from three healthy Caucasian mothers and their six children. Related and unrelated pairs show similar shaping of TCR recombination output by thymic selection.

This chain links TRBV3-1 with TRBJ1-2, with TRBD1 matching over 7 bases. Material: blood. The receptor comes from a boy aged 10-17 years in good health. The CDR3: CASSDWDSLEGGYTF. In DNA form, the CDR3 reads TGTGCCAGCAGCGACTGGGACAGTTTAGAGGGTGGCTACACCTTC.